The 22 T cell receptor beta chains below all came from one sample that was sequenced in a study of human T cells and chemical hapten exposure. TCRdb re-derived calls from the RACE reads in MiXCR, one entry per CDR3 protein. The sample contains about 260,000 distinct CDR3 sequences, 7.5% to 10% of which appear only once. Time point reported: pre-sensitization, week 0. Treatment indicated: therapeutic diphenylcyclopropenone sensitization with weekly scalp DPC. This specimen consisted of whole blood, obtained in connection with sensitization to the hapten diphenylcyclopropenone (DPC). The receptor set was obtained from a middle-aged woman with alopecia areata. Some clones in this sample may be carry-over from other donors' samples.

This clonotype was observed once. The J gene is TRBJ2-3, the V gene TRBV6-6; TRBD2 matches 13 bases. With V trimmed by 4 bases and J by 4 bases, 5 bases remained unmatched. Looked up from germline, CDR1 is MNHNY and CDR2 is SVGAGI (reference sequence). This CDR3 has 16 amino acids. CDR3 protein: CASSSGLAGVADTQYF. The CDR3 DNA reads TGTGCCAGCAGTTCAGGACTAGCGGGAGTAGCAGATACGCAGTATTTT.

This clonotype is a singleton in its sample. The rearrangement joins TRBV27 to TRBJ2-7; D could derive from TRBD1 or TRBD2 (5 bases each). Germline V gene lookup returns CDR1 MNHEY and CDR2 SMNVEV (reference sequence). The CDR3 is made up of 16 amino acids. V was pared by 7 bases and J by 3 bases, with 22 bases between. The DNA for the CDR3 is TGTGCCAGCAAACTTCGCCCGGAAGAGGGGTTCTACGAGCAGTACTTC. Translating gives CASKLRPEEGFYEQYF.

V is TRBV7-9 and J is TRBJ2-2, with 8 bases lining up with TRBD2. CDR3 length: 18 residues. Germline V gene data show CDR1 as SEHNR and CDR2 as FQNEAQ (reference sequence). Trimming removed 6 bases from V and 4 bases from J; junction bases left unmatched: 16. The CDR3 DNA sequence: TGTGCCAGCAGAGCCGGGACGGAAGCGGGAGCGGGCACCGGGGAGCTGTTTTTT. Translation gives CASRAGTEAGAGTGELFF.

This clonotype was counted a few times. The CDR3 DNA follows: TGCGCCAGCAGCTTGGGGACAGGGTATCAGCCCCAGCATTTT. Translation gives CASSLGTGYQPQHF. V usage is TRBV5-1 and J usage is TRBJ1-5; 8 positions match TRBD1. V was pared by 0 bases and J by 5 bases, with 1 base of the junction left unmatched. This CDR3 comprises 14 residues. Per the germline V gene, CDR1 is SGHRS and CDR2 is YFSETQ.

This clonotype was seen a few times. The gene calls are TRBV28 and TRBJ2-7, with no clear D. Trimming pared 3 bases from V and 2 bases from J, leaving 5 bases between. This CDR3 region has 12 residues. Germline CDR1 reads MDHEN; CDR2 reads SYDVKM. For the CDR3, the DNA is TGTGCCAGCAGTTTGTATCCCTACGAGCAGTACTTC. Its protein is CASSLYPYEQYF.

This clonotype was recorded many times. Here the CDR3 reads CSVVPVGGANEKLFF. The CDR3 nucleotides are TGCAGCGTTGTGCCCGTGGGGGGGGCTAATGAAAAACTGTTTTTT. The chain joins TRBV29-1 to TRBJ1-4; a possible D gene is TRBD1 (5 bases). This CDR3 contains 15 residues. Trimming took off 4 bases at V and 3 bases at J, with 15 bases between the two ends. CDR1 and CDR2 (germline): SQVTM, ANQGSEA.

This clonotype has just a few counts. This rearrangement joins TRBV6-1 to TRBJ2-7, with 11 bases matching TRBD2. V was clipped by 5 bases and J by 5 bases; unmatched bases: 8. The germline CDR1 and CDR2 sequences are MNHNS and SASEGT. The CDR3 is made up of 15 amino acids. This CDR3 reads CASSHTSGSLNEQYF. The DNA for the CDR3 is TGTGCCAGCAGTCACACTAGCGGGAGTCTTAACGAGCAGTACTTC.

This clonotype was detected ten times or more. The rearrangement uses TRBV5-1 and TRBJ2-3, with 12 bases identical to TRBD2. The junction had 3 bases not matched to a gene; V was cut back by 0 bases and J by 4 bases. The CDR3 has 16 amino acids. From germline, CDR1 is SGHRS and CDR2 YFSETQ. CDR3 sequence reads: CASSLVLAGGSDTQYF. CDR3 bases: TGCGCCAGCAGCTTGGTACTAGCGGGAGGTTCAGATACGCAGTATTTT.

At least ten counts were recorded for this clonotype. This chain joins TRBV7-9 and TRBJ1-1, with D unresolved. Germline loops: CDR1 SEHNR, CDR2 FQNEAQ (reference sequence). The V end was cut by 8 bases, the J end by 5 bases, with 15 bases between. This CDR3 has 13 amino acids. The CDR3 protein is CASRMVKRTEAFF. The CDR3 bases are TGTGCCAGCCGTATGGTAAAGAGGACTGAAGCTTTCTTT.

In its sample, this clonotype was seen many times. The rearrangement joins TRBV18 to TRBJ1-2; TRBD1 agrees at 7 bases. J lost 8 bases, V lost 5 bases, and 8 bases had no gene match. Germline CDR1 is KGHSH and CDR2 is LQKENI. The CDR3 length is 13 residues. The CDR3 region is CASSEDRNSGYTF. CDR3 nucleotide sequence: TGTGCCAGCTCAGAGGACAGGAACAGCGGCTACACCTTC.

In this sample, this clonotype turned up a few times. The genes are TRBV4-3 and TRBJ2-1; TRBD2 aligns across 8 bases. Per the germline V gene, CDR1 is LGHNA and CDR2 is YSLEER. CDR3 length equals 16 residues. After removal of 4 bases from V and 5 bases from J, the junction contained 10 bases not matched to a gene. The CDR3 protein is CASSPGTRTLNNEQFF. Here the CDR3 DNA reads TGCGCCAGCAGCCCTGGGACTAGAACCCTAAACAATGAGCAGTTCTTC.

The chain couples TRBV6-2 or TRBV6-3 to TRBJ1-5; D not resolved. The V gene's germline CDR1 is MNHEY and CDR2 SVGEGT. This CDR3 has 15 residues. Trimming took off 8 bases at V and 0 bases at J, with 14 bases between the two ends. The CDR3 loop reads CASQKGPYSNQPQHF. As DNA, the CDR3 is TGTGCCAGCCAGAAAGGACCCTATAGCAATCAGCCCCAGCATTTT.

This clonotype was seen only a few times. The V call is TRBV24-1, the J call TRBJ2-3; 8 nucleotides align to TRBD1. Germline CDR1 KGHDR, CDR2 SFDVKD. The CDR3 runs to 15 residues. The ends lost 11 bases at V and 2 bases at J; junction bases unmatched: 11. CDR3 DNA sequence: TGTGCCATCGCGCAGGGACAGGATGACACAGATACGCAGTATTTT. Amino acids: CAIAQGQDDTDTQYF.

This clonotype was counted only a few times. The V gene is TRBV9, the J gene TRBJ2-1; D call uncertain. CDR3 length: 17 amino acids. Germline V gene sequence: CDR1 SGDLS, CDR2 YYNGEE. The V end was cut by 0 bases, the J end by 0 bases, with 13 bases between. The CDR3 bases are TGTGCCAGCAGCGTAGCTCGGATCATCAGCTCCTACAATGAGCAGTTCTTC. This gives the protein CASSVARIISSYNEQFF.

This clonotype was seen more than once but under ten times. J is TRBJ1-1 and V is TRBV6-2 or TRBV6-3; D ambiguous. V lost 0 bases, J lost 5 bases, and 10 bases lay in between. The CDR3 consists of 14 residues. In germline, CDR1 is MNHEY, CDR2 SVGEGT. This chain's CDR3 is CASSYSGPRTEAFF. CDR3 DNA sequence: TGTGCCAGCAGTTACTCCGGGCCGAGGACTGAAGCTTTCTTT.

In its sample, this clonotype was seen many times. The chain carries TRBV6-6 and TRBJ2-3; 7 bases are shared with TRBD2. The trim removed 4 bases at V and 5 bases at J, leaving 6 bases unmatched. This CDR3 spans 14 amino acids. Germline V gene sequence: CDR1 MNHNY, CDR2 SVGAGI (reference sequence). CDR3 in amino acids: CASSLGEGRDTQYF. The CDR3 bases are TGTGCCAGCAGTTTGGGGGAGGGCCGAGATACGCAGTATTTT.

The chain is built from TRBV27 and TRBJ2-5, with D possibly TRBD2 on 6 matching bases. Trimming pared 6 bases from V and 4 bases from J, leaving 18 bases between. Germline V lookup: CDR1 MNHEY, CDR2 SMNVEV (reference sequence). CDR3 size: 15 residues. The CDR3 region is CASSSTSSGGETQYF. The CDR3 DNA sequence: TGTGCCAGCAGCTCAACTAGCTCGGGTGGAGAGACCCAGTACTTC.

The J gene is TRBJ2-1, the V gene TRBV12-3 or TRBV12-4, with 10 bases that match TRBD2. J gave up 6 bases and V 2 bases, and 4 bases lay outside the gene matches. The CDR3 sequence is 15 residues long. CDR3 DNA: TGTGCCAGCAGTTTATTAGCTAGCGGGAGCAATGAGCAGTTCTTC. This codes for CASSLLASGSNEQFF.

This clonotype was counted many times. The chain employs TRBV29-1 and TRBJ2-3, with TRBD2 identical over 15 bases. The germline gives CDR1 SQVTM, CDR2 ANQGSEA. This CDR3 is 17 amino acids long. With V trimmed by 4 bases and J by 4 bases, 9 bases remained unmatched. CDR3 region: CSVGGLAGGRRSDTQYF. In DNA form, the CDR3 reads TGCAGCGTTGGAGGACTAGCGGGAGGGAGGCGGTCAGATACGCAGTATTTT.

In its sample, this clonotype was seen a few times. The chain couples TRBV10-3 to TRBJ2-1, with TRBD1 as a possible D gene (5 bases). The germline V gene has CDR1 ENHRY and CDR2 SYGVKD. The V end was cut by 3 bases, the J end by 7 bases, with 10 bases between. The CDR3 covers 13 residues. As DNA, the CDR3 is TGTGCCATCAGTGAAAGACAGCAAAATGAGCAGTTCTTC. Translated: CAISERQQNEQFF.

In this sample, this clonotype turned up a few times. The chain recombines TRBV12-3 or TRBV12-4 with TRBJ1-1; D is unclear. The CDR3 has 14 residues. Trimming stripped 6 bases from V and 0 bases from J, with 11 bases between. In DNA form, the CDR3 reads TGTGCCAGCAGCCCGACGCGCATGAACACTGAAGCTTTCTTT. Amino acids: CASSPTRMNTEAFF.

This clonotype has only a few counts. The chain couples TRBV7-3 to TRBJ2-7; maybe TRBD1 (6 bases). This CDR3 has 15 amino acids. The V and J ends lost 2 bases and 3 bases respectively, with 14 bases between them. Germline V gene lookup returns CDR1 SGHTA and CDR2 FQGTGA. The CDR3, as DNA: TGTGCCAGCAGCTTAGTTTCCGGGACAAGCTACGAGCAGTACTTC. Translating gives CASSLVSGTSYEQYF.